The 17 T cell receptor beta chains below were found in one sample sequenced in a study of blood T cells in healthy people across ages. Sample-barcoded 5' priming and a J-beta primer mix drove a second PCR of roughly 6 to 12 cycles. MiXCR, run by TCRdb on the 5' RACE reads, gives a single entry per CDR3 protein. Here the sample spans roughly 410,000 distinct CDR3 sequences, about 52% being singletons. The sample comprised blood. Every receptor here comes from a man aged 55 to 70 in good health.

This chain links TRBV9 with TRBJ2-4; a possible D gene is TRBD2 (7 bases). V was cut by 4 bases and J by 7 bases, with 15 bases left in between. This CDR3 is built from 14 residues. Per germline, CDR1 SGDLS and CDR2 YYNGEE. The CDR3 DNA follows: TGTGCCAGCAGCCCCCCCGGGGGGCGTAACATTCAGTACTTC. Encoded protein: CASSPPGGRNIQYF.

The CDR3 nucleotides are TGTGCCAGCAGTGAAGCGGGGGGAGGCACAGATACGCAGTATTTT. Translation: CASSEAGGGTDTQYF. The chain employs TRBV2 and TRBJ2-3, with a possible D match to TRBD2 (6 bases). There are 15 residues in the CDR3. Germline values: CDR1 SNHLY, CDR2 FYNNEI. The V end lost 0 bases, the J end lost 1 base, and 8 bases lay between the germline ends.

The chain carries TRBV4-2 and TRBJ2-1; TRBD1 agrees at 8 bases. Germline loops: CDR1 LGHNA, CDR2 YNFKEQ. Unmatched junction bases numbered 5, after V lost 0 bases and J lost 7 bases. The CDR3 loop spans 15 amino acids. The CDR3 bases are TGTGCCAGCAGCCAAGAGGGACAGGCAATAAATGAGCAGTTCTTC. Its protein product is CASSQEGQAINEQFF.

This clonotype was seen a handful of times. The chain employs TRBV28 and TRBJ2-1; TRBD2 matches at 12 bases. The CDR3 consists of 17 residues. Unmatched junction bases numbered 15, after V lost 8 bases and J lost 7 bases. Germline V CDR1 and CDR2: MDHEN, SYDVKM. Written as DNA, the CDR3 is TGTGCCAGCCCTCCCCTCGGGCTAGCGGGAGGGTGGAATGAGCAGTTCTTC. It specifies CASPPLGLAGGWNEQFF.

This sequence joins TRBV12-3 or TRBV12-4 and TRBJ2-1; D is ambiguous. Trimming removed 8 bases from V and 4 bases from J, with 3 bases in between. The CDR3 runs to 10 residues. The CDR3 protein is CASGYNEQFF. DNA for the CDR3: TGTGCCAGCGGTTACAATGAGCAGTTCTTC.

Here the CDR3 reads CASSETDNLREKLFF. The CDR3 nucleotides are TGTGCCAGCAGTGAAACGGACAATCTCAGAGAAAAACTGTTTTTT. The rearrangement joins TRBV28 to TRBJ1-4; the D gene is possibly TRBD1 (5 bases). CDR1 and CDR2 (germline): MDHEN, SYDVKM. V shed 5 bases and J shed 8 bases, with 18 bases lying between them. This CDR3 is built from 15 residues.

The chain is built from TRBV28 and TRBJ1-2, with 8 bases that match TRBD1. After removal of 5 bases from V and 4 bases from J, the junction contained 3 bases not matched to a gene. Germline assignment: CDR1 MDHEN and CDR2 SYDVKM. The CDR3 covers 13 residues. The CDR3 spells CASSQGQVYGYTF. CDR3 sequence (DNA): TGTGCCAGCAGTCAGGGACAGGTCTATGGCTACACCTTC.

The CDR3 region is CASSLEAGVQETQYF. The DNA for the CDR3 is TGTGCCAGCAGCTTAGAGGCGGGGGTCCAAGAGACCCAGTACTTC. The genes are TRBV7-6 and TRBJ2-5, with 7 bases fitting TRBD2. Trimming cost V 1 base and J 1 base; bases outside gene matches: 3. The CDR3 has 15 amino acids. CDR1 is SGHVS, CDR2 FNYEAQ, per germline. Combining the CDR3 with reference TRBV7-6 and TRBJ2-5 gives the whole variable domain GAGVSQSPRYKVTKRGQDVALRCDPISGHVSLYWYRQALGQGPEFLTYFNYEAQQDKSGLPNDRFSAERPEGSISTLTIQRTEQRDSAMYRCASSLEAGVQETQYFGPGTRLLVL.

This clonotype was seen ten or more times. The gene calls are TRBV4-2 and TRBJ2-5; the D gene is possibly TRBD2 (7 bases). V shed 0 bases and J shed 4 bases, with 18 bases lying between them. The CDR3 is made up of 17 amino acids. The V gene's germline CDR1 is LGHNA and CDR2 YNFKEQ. DNA of the CDR3: TGTGCCAGCAGCCAAGACGCTGGGGGGGGCCCCACAGAGACCCAGTACTTC. This gives the protein CASSQDAGGGPTETQYF.

The chain's CDR3 is CASSLTGTATNEKLFF. CDR3 sequence (DNA): TGTGCCAGCAGTTTAACGGGGACTGCAACTAATGAAAAACTGTTTTTT. V usage is TRBV7-2 and J usage is TRBJ1-4, with a weak D call TRBD1 (5 bases). The germline V gene has CDR1 SGHTA and CDR2 FQGNSA. V was trimmed by 6 bases and J by 0 bases, leaving 14 bases between them. This CDR3 is 16 amino acids long.

The chain carries TRBV6-2 or TRBV6-3 and TRBJ2-5; 11 positions agree with TRBD2. This CDR3 has 13 residues. The trim removed 8 bases at V and 11 bases at J, leaving 10 bases unmatched. CDR1 is MNHEY, CDR2 SVGEGT, per germline. The CDR3 DNA reads as TGTGCCAGCGTTACTAGCGGGAGTAATGAGCAGTACTTC. Its translation: CASVTSGSNEQYF.

This clonotype was seen more than once but under ten times. This chain links TRBV20-1 with TRBJ2-5; no clear D. The CDR3 has 13 residues. Trimming removed 0 bases from V and 3 bases from J, with 8 bases in between. Germline V gene data show CDR1 as DFQATT and CDR2 as SNEGSKA (reference sequence). CDR3 DNA: TGCAGTGCTAGAGAGGAAACAGAAGAGACCCAGTACTTC. Residues: CSAREETEETQYF.

There are a few counts of this clonotype. Here the CDR3 DNA reads TGTGCCAGCAGTTTGATTCCGGGGGTAGCGGGAGGGCCCTACGAGCAGTACTTC. This translates into CASSLIPGVAGGPYEQYF. The chain uses TRBV27 and TRBJ2-7; 11 positions agree with TRBD2. This CDR3 comprises 18 residues. Germline V gene sequence: CDR1 MNHEY, CDR2 SMNVEV (reference sequence). Trimming took 3 bases from V and 2 from J; bases not matched to a gene: 12.

The V and J genes are TRBV9 and TRBJ2-5; maybe TRBD2 (5 bases). Germline CDR1 and CDR2: SGDLS and YYNGEE. This CDR3 is built from 12 residues. Trimming cost V 3 bases and J 11 bases, with 14 bases left between them. CDR3: CASSGLRAEQYF. In DNA form, the CDR3 reads TGTGCCAGCAGCGGTTTGAGGGCTGAGCAGTACTTC.

The chain uses TRBV20-1 and TRBJ2-7; TRBD2 agrees at 8 bases. CDR1 is DFQATT, CDR2 SNEGSKA, per germline (reference sequence). This CDR3 contains 16 residues. Germline trimming cut 3 bases from V and 2 bases from J; bases unmatched to any gene: 12. CDR3 protein: CSASPRVVAGTYEQYF. The CDR3 DNA follows: TGCAGTGCTAGCCCCCGCGTGGTAGCGGGGACCTACGAGCAGTACTTC.

The table lists this clonotype with many counts. V gene TRBV20-1 combines with J gene TRBJ2-7, with 11 bases that match TRBD1. The junction had 4 bases not matched to a gene; V was cut back by 0 bases and J by 0 bases. Germline CDR1 is DFQATT and CDR2 is SNEGSKA (reference sequence). The CDR3 is 16 amino acids. The CDR3 DNA reads as TGCAGTGCTAGAGACGGACAGGGGGCGACCTCCTACGAGCAGTACTTC. It translates to CSARDGQGATSYEQYF.

The sample holds many counts of this clonotype. This chain connects TRBV5-1 to TRBJ2-3; 9 bases are shared with TRBD2. J lost 1 base, V lost 1 base, and 1 base had no gene match. Germline assignment: CDR1 SGHRS and CDR2 YFSETQ. CDR3 length: 15 residues. The CDR3 is CASSLQRGGTDTQYF. In DNA form, the CDR3 reads TGCGCCAGCAGCTTGCAGCGGGGGGGCACAGATACGCAGTATTTT. The full variable domain, rest sourced from reference TRBV5-1 and TRBJ2-3, is KAGVTQTPRYLIKTRGQQVTLSCSPISGHRSVSWYQQTPGQGLQFLFEYFSETQRNKGNFPGRFSGRQFSNSRSEMNVSTLELGDSALYLCASSLQRGGTDTQYFGPGTRLTVL.